Given below is one TCR beta chain in context. Its antigen is currently unknown. V gave up 3 bases and J gave up 3 bases, with 9 bases separating them. The CDR3 extends over 14 amino acids. Germline V CDR1 and CDR2: SEHNR, FQNEAQ (reference sequence). These data belong to a study of shared clonotypes between healthy human individuals. Background on the study: Plates per donor: three CD4 naive, three CD4 memory, two CD8 naive, one CD8 memory.

All donors qualified as healthy HIV-negative adults and had experienced no recent acute infections or vaccinations. Produced via immunoSEQ multiplex PCR; TCRdb's table is partial and in-frame only. The table has some 1.4 million clones, approximately 96% seen once. Findings of the study overall: Sorted-subset sequencing, rarefaction showed, was incomplete despite large depth.

The sample comprised naive CD4+ T cells sorted from blood. Sample subset: CD45RA+ positively selected. The rearrangement uses TRBV7-9 and TRBJ1-5; D gene uncertain. The clonotype was recovered from a young man in good health. The CDR3 here is CASSLMSVNQPQHF. In DNA, the CDR3 is TGTGCCAGCAGCTTGATGAGTGTCAATCAGCCCCAGCATTTT.